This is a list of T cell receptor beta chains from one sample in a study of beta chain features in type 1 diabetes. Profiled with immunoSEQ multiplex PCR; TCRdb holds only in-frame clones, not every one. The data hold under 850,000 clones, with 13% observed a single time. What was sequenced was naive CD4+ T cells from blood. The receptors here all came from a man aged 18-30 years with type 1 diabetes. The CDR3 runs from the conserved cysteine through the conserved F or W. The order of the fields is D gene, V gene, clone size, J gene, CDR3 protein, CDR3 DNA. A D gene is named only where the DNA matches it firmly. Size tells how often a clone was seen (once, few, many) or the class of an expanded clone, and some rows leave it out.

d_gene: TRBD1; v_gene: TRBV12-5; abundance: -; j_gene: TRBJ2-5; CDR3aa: CASALGQYDQETQYF; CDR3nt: TGTGCTAGTGCCCTGGGACAGTACGACCAAGAGACCCAGTACTTC
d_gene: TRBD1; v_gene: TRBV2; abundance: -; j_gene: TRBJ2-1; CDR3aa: CASRGQGYNEQFF; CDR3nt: TGTGCCAGCAGGGGACAGGGTTACAATGAGCAGTTCTTC
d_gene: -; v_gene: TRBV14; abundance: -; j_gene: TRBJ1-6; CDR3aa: CASSPPGHPNSPLHF; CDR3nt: TGTGCCAGCAGCCCGCCAGGGCATCCGAATTCACCCCTCCACTTT
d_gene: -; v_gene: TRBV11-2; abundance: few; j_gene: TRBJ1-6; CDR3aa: CASSLVDSSNSPLHF; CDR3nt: TGTGCCAGCAGCTTGGTGGATTCTTCGAATTCACCCCTCCACTTT
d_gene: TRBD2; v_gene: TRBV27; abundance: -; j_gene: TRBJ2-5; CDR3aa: CASSSPSGGVETQYF; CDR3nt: TGTGCCAGCAGTTCTCCTAGCGGGGGGGTCGAGACCCAGTACTTC
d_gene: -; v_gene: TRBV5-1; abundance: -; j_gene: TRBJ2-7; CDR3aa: CASRWAAEGEQYF; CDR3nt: TGCGCCAGCAGGTGGGCCGCTGAGGGCGAGCAGTACTTC
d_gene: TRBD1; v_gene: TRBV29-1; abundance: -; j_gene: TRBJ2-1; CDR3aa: CSVRRGLQFIEQFF; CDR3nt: TGCAGCGTTCGAAGGGGGCTCCAATTTATCGAGCAGTTCTTC
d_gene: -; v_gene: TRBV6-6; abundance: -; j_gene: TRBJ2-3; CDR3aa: CASSAASTDTQYF; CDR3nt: TGTGCCAGCAGTGCGGCTAGCACAGATACGCAGTATTTT
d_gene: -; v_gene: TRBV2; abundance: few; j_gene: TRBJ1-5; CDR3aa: CASSAQENQPQHF; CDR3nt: TGTGCCAGCAGTGCACAGGAAAATCAGCCCCAGCATTTT
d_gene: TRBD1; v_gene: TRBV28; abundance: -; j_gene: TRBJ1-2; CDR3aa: CASSPPDRGHGYTF; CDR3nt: TGTGCCAGCAGTCCACCGGACAGGGGCCATGGCTACACCTTC
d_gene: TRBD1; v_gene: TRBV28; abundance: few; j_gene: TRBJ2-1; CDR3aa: CASTPRLTGLEQFF; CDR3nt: TGTGCCAGCACGCCTAGGTTGACAGGGCTTGAGCAGTTCTTC
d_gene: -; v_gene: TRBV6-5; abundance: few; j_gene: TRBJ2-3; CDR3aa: CAAQGGSSTDTQYF; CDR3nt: TGTGCGGCCCAGGGGGGGAGTAGCACAGATACGCAGTATTTT
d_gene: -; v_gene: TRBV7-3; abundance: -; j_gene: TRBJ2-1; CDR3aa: CASSLDWDNEQFF; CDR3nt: TGTGCCAGCTCGTTAGACTGGGACAATGAGCAGTTCTTC
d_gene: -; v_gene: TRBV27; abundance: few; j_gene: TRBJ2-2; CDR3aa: CASSPWGQTGELFF; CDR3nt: TGTGCCAGCAGTCCCTGGGGGCAAACCGGGGAGCTGTTTTTT
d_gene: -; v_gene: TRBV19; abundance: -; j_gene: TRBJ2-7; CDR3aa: CASSHRGNYEQYF; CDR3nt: TGTGCCAGTAGTCACAGAGGAAACTACGAGCAGTACTTC
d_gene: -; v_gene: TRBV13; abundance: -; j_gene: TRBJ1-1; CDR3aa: CASSFVPGAGDTEAFF; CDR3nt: TGTGCCAGCAGCTTCGTCCCCGGGGCAGGCGACACTGAAGCTTTCTTT
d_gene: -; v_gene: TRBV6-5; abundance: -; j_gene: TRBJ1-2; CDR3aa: CASSANYGYTF; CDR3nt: TGTGCCAGCTCAGCTAACTATGGCTACACCTTC
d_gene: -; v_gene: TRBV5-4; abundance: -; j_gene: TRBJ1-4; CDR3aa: CASSIQGKSEKLFF; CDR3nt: TGTGCCAGCAGCATCCAGGGAAAATCCGAAAAACTGTTTTTT
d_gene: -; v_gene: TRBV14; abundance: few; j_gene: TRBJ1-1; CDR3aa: CASSQVRGGTEAFF; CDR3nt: TGTGCCAGCAGCCAAGTTCGGGGGGGCACTGAAGCTTTCTTT
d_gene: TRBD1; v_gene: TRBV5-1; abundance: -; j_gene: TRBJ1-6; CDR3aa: CASSLGDRGTPNSPLHF; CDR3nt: TGCGCCAGCAGCTTAGGGGACAGGGGAACCCCTAATTCACCCCTCCACTTT
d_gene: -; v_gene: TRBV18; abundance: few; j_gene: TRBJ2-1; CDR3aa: CASSRTGSGYNEQFF; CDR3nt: TGTGCCAGCTCAAGAACGGGTAGTGGCTACAATGAGCAGTTCTTC
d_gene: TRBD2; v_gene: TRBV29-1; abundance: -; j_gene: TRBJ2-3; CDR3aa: CSVEGLRGGSDTQYF; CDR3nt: TGCAGCGTTGAAGGGTTGCGGGGGGGCTCAGATACGCAGTATTTT
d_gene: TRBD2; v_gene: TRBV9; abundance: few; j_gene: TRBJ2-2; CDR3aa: CASSHRLAGASDTGELFF; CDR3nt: TGTGCCAGCAGCCACCGACTAGCGGGGGCCTCGGACACCGGGGAGCTGTTTTTT
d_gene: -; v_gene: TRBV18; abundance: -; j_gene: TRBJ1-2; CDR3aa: CASSSIAGSLPVYGYTF; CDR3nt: TGTGCCAGCTCATCCATCGCCGGGAGCCTCCCTGTCTATGGCTACACCTTC
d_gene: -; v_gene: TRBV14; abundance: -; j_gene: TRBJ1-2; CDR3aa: CASSQDHLGTGPYGYTF; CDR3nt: TGTGCCAGCAGCCAAGATCACCTCGGCACAGGCCCCTATGGCTACACCTTC
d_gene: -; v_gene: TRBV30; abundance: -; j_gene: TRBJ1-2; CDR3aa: CAWSVTGYGYTF; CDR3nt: TGTGCCTGGAGTGTAACAGGGTATGGCTACACCTTC
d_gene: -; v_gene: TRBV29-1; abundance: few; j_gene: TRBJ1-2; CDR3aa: CSVVSGSGGYTF; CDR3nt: TGCAGCGTTGTATCCGGGTCGGGTGGCTACACCTTC
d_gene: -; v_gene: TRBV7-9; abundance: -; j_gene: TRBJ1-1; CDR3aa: CASSPQGTGTEAFF; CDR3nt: TGTGCCAGCAGCCCACAAGGGACGGGGACTGAAGCTTTCTTT
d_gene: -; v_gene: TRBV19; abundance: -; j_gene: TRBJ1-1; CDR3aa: CASSPQGEGRTEAFF; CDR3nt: TGTGCCAGTAGTCCCCAGGGTGAGGGACGTACTGAAGCTTTCTTT
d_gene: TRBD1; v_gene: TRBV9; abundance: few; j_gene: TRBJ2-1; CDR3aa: CASSVGGQGIMDEQFF; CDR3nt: TGTGCCAGCAGCGTAGGGGGACAGGGGATAATGGATGAGCAGTTCTTC
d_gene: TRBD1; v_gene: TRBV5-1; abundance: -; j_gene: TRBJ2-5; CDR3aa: CASSLTIGTAETQYF; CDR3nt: TGCGCCAGCAGCCTAACGATCGGGACAGCAGAGACCCAGTACTTC
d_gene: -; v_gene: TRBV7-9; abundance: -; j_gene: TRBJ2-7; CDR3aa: CASSLGELRYEQYF; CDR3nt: TGTGCCAGCAGCTTAGGGGAATTACGCTACGAGCAGTACTTC
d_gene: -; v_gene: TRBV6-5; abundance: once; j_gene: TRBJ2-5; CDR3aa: CASSYSGLSETQYF; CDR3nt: TGTGCCAGCAGTTACTCGGGGCTATCGGAGACCCAGTACTTC
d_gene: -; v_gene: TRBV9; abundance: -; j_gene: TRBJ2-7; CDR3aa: CASSVSTTYEQYF; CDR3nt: TGTGCCAGCAGCGTTTCCACTACCTACGAGCAGTACTTC
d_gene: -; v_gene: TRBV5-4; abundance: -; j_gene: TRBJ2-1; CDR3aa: CASSPRTKVYNEQFF; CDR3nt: TGTGCCAGCTCGCCCAGGACGAAGGTATACAATGAGCAGTTCTTC
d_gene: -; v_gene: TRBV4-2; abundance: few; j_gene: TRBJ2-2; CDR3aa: CASSHSPGRGGSNTGELFF; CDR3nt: TGTGCCAGCAGCCACTCCCCCGGCAGGGGCGGTTCGAACACCGGGGAGCTGTTTTTT
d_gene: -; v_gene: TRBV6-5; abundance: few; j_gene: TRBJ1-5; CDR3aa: CASSWRQGDQPQHF; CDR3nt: TGTGCCAGCAGTTGGAGACAAGGGGATCAGCCCCAGCATTTT
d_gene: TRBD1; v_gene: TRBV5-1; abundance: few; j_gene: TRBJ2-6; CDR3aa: CASSRTGEANVLTF; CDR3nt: TGCGCCAGCAGCCGGACAGGGGAGGCCAACGTCCTGACTTTC
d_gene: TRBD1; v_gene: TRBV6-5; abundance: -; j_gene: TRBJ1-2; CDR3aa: CASGTAYGYTF; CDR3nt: TGTGCCAGCGGGACAGCATATGGCTACACCTTC
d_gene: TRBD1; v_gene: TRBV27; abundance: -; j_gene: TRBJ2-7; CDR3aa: CASSRLWDRGSEQYF; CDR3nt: TGTGCCAGCAGTCGACTCTGGGACAGGGGGAGCGAGCAGTACTTC
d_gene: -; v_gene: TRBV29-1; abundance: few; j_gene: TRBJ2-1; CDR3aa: CSARGRGSYNEQFF; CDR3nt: TGCAGCGCCCGGGGGAGAGGATCCTACAATGAGCAGTTCTTC
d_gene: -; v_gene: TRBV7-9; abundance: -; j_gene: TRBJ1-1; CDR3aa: CASSLQGLENTEAFF; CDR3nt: TGTGCCAGCAGCTTACAGGGGTTGGAGAACACTGAAGCTTTCTTT
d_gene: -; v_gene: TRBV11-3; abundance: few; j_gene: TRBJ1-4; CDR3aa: CASSFSGSGEKLFF; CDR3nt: TGTGCCAGCAGCTTTTCAGGGTCGGGGGAAAAACTGTTTTTT
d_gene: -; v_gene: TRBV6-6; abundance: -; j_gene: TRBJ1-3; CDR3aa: CASSAAGVGNTIYF; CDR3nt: TGTGCCAGCAGTGCAGCAGGGGTTGGAAACACCATATATTTT
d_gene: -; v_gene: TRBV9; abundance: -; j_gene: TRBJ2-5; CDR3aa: CASSPSDGWETQYF; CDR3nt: TGTGCCAGCAGCCCCTCGGATGGGTGGGAGACCCAGTACTTC
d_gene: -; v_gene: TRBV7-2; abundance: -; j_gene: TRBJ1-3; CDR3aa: CASSLGPPGGNTIYF; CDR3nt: TGTGCCAGCAGCTTAGGACCCCCCGGGGGAAACACCATATATTTT
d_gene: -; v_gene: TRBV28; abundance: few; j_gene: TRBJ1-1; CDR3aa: CASSLEAGNAFF; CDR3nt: TGTGCCAGCAGTTTAGAGGCCGGGAACGCTTTCTTT
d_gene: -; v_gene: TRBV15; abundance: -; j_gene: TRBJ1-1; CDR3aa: CATSRASPNTEAFF; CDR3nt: TGTGCCACCAGCAGAGCATCCCCCAACACTGAAGCTTTCTTT
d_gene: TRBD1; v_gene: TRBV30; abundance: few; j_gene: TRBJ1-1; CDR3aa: CAWNQLQGLKAFF; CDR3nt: TGTGCCTGGAATCAACTACAGGGGTTGAAAGCTTTCTTT
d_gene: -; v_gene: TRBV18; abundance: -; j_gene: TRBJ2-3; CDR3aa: CASSPPTGLDTQYF; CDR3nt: TGTGCCAGCTCACCTCCAACAGGGCTAGATACGCAGTATTTT
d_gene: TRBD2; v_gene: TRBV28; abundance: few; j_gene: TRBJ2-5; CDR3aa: CASSPTSGGYQETQYF; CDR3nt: TGTGCCAGCAGCCCGACTAGCGGGGGGTACCAAGAGACCCAGTACTTC
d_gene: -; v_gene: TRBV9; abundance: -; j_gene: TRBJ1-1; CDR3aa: CASSAGGVNTEAFF; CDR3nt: TGTGCCAGCAGCGCAGGAGGGGTGAACACTGAAGCTTTCTTT
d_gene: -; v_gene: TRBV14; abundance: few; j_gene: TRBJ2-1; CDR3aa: CASSQDLAYNEQFF; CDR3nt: TGTGCCAGCAGCCAAGATTTGGCATACAATGAGCAGTTCTTC
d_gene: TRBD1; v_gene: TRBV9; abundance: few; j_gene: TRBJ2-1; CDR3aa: CASSGRQGAYNEQFF; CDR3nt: TGTGCCAGCAGCGGAAGACAGGGGGCTTACAATGAGCAGTTCTTC
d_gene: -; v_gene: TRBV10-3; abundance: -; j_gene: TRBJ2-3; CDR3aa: CAIRNQTGRNTDTQYF; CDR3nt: TGTGCCATCAGGAATCAGACAGGGAGGAACACAGATACGCAGTATTTT
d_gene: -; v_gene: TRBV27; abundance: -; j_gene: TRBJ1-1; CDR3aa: CASSSPSGAANTEAFF; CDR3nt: TGTGCCAGCAGTTCACCCTCGGGGGCGGCTAACACTGAAGCTTTCTTT
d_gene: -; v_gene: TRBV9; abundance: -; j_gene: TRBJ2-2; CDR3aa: CASSVVGNTGELFF; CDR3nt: TGTGCCAGCAGCGTAGTCGGCAACACCGGGGAGCTGTTTTTT
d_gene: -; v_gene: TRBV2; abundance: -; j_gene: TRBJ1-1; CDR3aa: CASSRQGGQSTEAFF; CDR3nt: TGTGCCAGCAGTCGGCAGGGCGGGCAAAGCACTGAAGCTTTCTTT
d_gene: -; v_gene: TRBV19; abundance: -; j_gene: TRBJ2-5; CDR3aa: CASSINRVEDQETQYF; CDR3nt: TGTGCCAGTAGTATAAACAGGGTAGAGGACCAAGAGACCCAGTACTTC